This is a list of T cell receptor beta chains from one sample in a study of T cell changes during pregnancy in multiple sclerosis. Assay: immunoSEQ multiplex PCR; the TCRdb copy retains only in-frame clones and omits some. The table shows around 31,000 clones, with approximately 86% occurring only once. The sequences come from CD4+ T cells from peripheral blood mononuclear cells, collected in the first trimester of pregnancy. The receptor set was obtained from a female donor in good health, enrolled as a control in a pregnancy study. The CDR3 runs from the conserved cysteine through the conserved F or W. Fields, in order: V gene, J gene, D gene, clone size, CDR3 DNA, CDR3 protein. D genes are given only for firm matches. Size values are once, few and many counts, or a class for expanded clones, and some rows have none.

V: TRBV6-6; J: TRBJ2-5; D: NA; size: NA; DNA: TGTGCCAGCAGGGGGATCGGACATTCCCCCGGGGAGACCCAGTACTTC; CDR3: CASRGIGHSPGETQYF
V: TRBV5-1; J: TRBJ2-5; D: TRBD2; size: NA; DNA: TGCGCCAGCAGCTTGGTGGGAGGGCGGCAAGAGACCCAGTACTTC; CDR3: CASSLVGGRQETQYF
V: TRBV5-6; J: TRBJ1-2; D: TRBD1; size: NA; DNA: TGTGCCAGCAGCTTGGACAGGGGTGACTATGGCTACACCTTC; CDR3: CASSLDRGDYGYTF
V: TRBV7-3; J: TRBJ2-2; D: TRBD1; size: NA; DNA: TGTGCCAGCAGCACCGGGACAGGGAACACCGGGGAGCTGTTTTTT; CDR3: CASSTGTGNTGELFF
V: TRBV29-1; J: TRBJ1-2; D: NA; size: NA; DNA: TGCAGCGTTGACCAATTTATGGGGGAGGGCGGCTACACCTTC; CDR3: CSVDQFMGEGGYTF
V: TRBV6-6; J: TRBJ1-3; D: NA; size: NA; DNA: TGTGCCAGCAGTCAGGACACAAACTCTGGAAACACCATATATTTT; CDR3: CASSQDTNSGNTIYF
V: TRBV5-6; J: TRBJ2-7; D: NA; size: once; DNA: TGTGCCAGCAGCTTCTATCAGCAGGGTGGGTACTCCTACGAGCAGTACTTC; CDR3: CASSFYQQGGYSYEQYF
V: TRBV7-2; J: TRBJ1-6; D: NA; size: NA; DNA: TGTGCCAGCCGCGATCAGGGGACACCCCTCCACTTT; CDR3: CASRDQGTPLHF
V: TRBV4-2; J: TRBJ1-5; D: TRBD1; size: NA; DNA: TGTGCCAGCAGCCAAACGGACAGGGGCCCTAATCAGCCCCAGCATTTT; CDR3: CASSQTDRGPNQPQHF
V: TRBV9; J: TRBJ1-3; D: NA; size: NA; DNA: TGTGCCAGCAGCGTAGGGGGCAGGGGCTCTGGAAACACCATATATTTT; CDR3: CASSVGGRGSGNTIYF
V: TRBV10-3; J: TRBJ2-7; D: TRBD1; size: NA; DNA: TGTGCCATCAGTGACCGGGACAGGGGGTTTTCCGGCTACGAGCAGTACTTC; CDR3: CAISDRDRGFSGYEQYF
V: TRBV30; J: TRBJ1-5; D: TRBD1; size: NA; DNA: TGTGCCTGGAGTGTACAGGGGGGTCAGCCCCAGCATTTT; CDR3: CAWSVQGGQPQHF
V: TRBV11-1; J: TRBJ2-5; D: NA; size: NA; DNA: TGTGCCAGCAGCTTAGAACGACTCGTAGGGACCCAGTACTTC; CDR3: CASSLERLVGTQYF
V: TRBV5-1; J: TRBJ2-7; D: TRBD2; size: NA; DNA: TGCGCCAGCAGCTCCGACACTAGCGGGGGGACCTACGAGCAGTACTTC; CDR3: CASSSDTSGGTYEQYF
V: TRBV27; J: TRBJ1-1; D: NA; size: medium-sized; DNA: TGTGCCAGCAGTTCGTCGTTTAACACTGAAGCTTTCTTT; CDR3: CASSSSFNTEAFF
V: TRBV7-2; J: TRBJ2-5; D: NA; size: once; DNA: TGTGCCAGCAGCTTGACCTCCCCGGGGACCCAGTACTTC; CDR3: CASSLTSPGTQYF
V: TRBV9; J: TRBJ1-1; D: TRBD1; size: NA; DNA: TGTGCCAGCAGCCGGGACAGCCTTCTGAACACTGAAGCTTTCTTT; CDR3: CASSRDSLLNTEAFF
V: TRBV4-1; J: TRBJ1-4; D: TRBD1; size: NA; DNA: TGCGCCAGCAGCCGAATTCAGGGGGCTGGGGAAAAACTGTTTTTT; CDR3: CASSRIQGAGEKLFF
V: TRBV5-1; J: TRBJ2-1; D: NA; size: NA; DNA: TGCGCCAGCAGCTTGGCCGTCAGGGGTTCCTACAATGAGCAGTTCTTC; CDR3: CASSLAVRGSYNEQFF
V: TRBV14; J: TRBJ2-2; D: TRBD2; size: NA; DNA: TGTGCCAGCAGCCCTAGCGGGGGGGCCTACACCGGGGAGCTGTTTTTT; CDR3: CASSPSGGAYTGELFF